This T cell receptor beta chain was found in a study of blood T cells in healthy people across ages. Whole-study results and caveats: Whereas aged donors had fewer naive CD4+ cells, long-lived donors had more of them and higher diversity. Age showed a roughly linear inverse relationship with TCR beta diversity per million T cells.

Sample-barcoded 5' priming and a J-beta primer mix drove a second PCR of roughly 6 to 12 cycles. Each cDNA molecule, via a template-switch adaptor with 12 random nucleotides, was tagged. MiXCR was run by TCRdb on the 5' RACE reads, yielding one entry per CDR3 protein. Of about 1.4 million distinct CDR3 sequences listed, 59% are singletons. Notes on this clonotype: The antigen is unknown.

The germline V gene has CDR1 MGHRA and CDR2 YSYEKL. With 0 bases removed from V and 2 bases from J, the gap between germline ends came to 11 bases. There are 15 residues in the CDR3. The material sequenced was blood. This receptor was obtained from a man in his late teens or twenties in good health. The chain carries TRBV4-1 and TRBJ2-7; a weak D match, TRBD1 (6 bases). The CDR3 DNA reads TGCGCCAGCAGCCAAGAACAGGGTAGTCCCTACGAGCAGTACTTC. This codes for CASSQEQGSPYEQYF.